The clone carrying this TCR beta chain occurred many times. Its target is unknown. The data originate from a study of CD8 T cells in ankylosing spondylitis. Findings of the study overall: A motif of under ten highly homologous TCR beta variants was seen as apparently characteristic of ankylosing spondylitis blood.

CDR1 and CDR2 (germline): MNHNY, SVGAGI (reference sequence). V was clipped by 5 bases and J by 7 bases; unmatched bases: 4. The CDR3 is 13 residues long. TCRdb ran MiXCR on the 5' RACE reads and lists one entry per CDR3 protein. The table has approximately 540,000 distinct CDR3 sequences, about 13% seen once. The TCR originated in a male donor with ankylosing spondylitis. The chain couples TRBV6-6 to TRBJ2-1; 8 positions match TRBD1. Sequenced sample: blood, either unsorted or a sorted T cell fraction (not recorded which). The CDR3 protein is CASSAGGWNEQFF. CDR3 bases: TGTGCCAGCAGTGCAGGGGGCTGGAATGAGCAGTTCTTC.